These T cell receptor beta chains were read from a single sample in a study of shared clonotypes between healthy human individuals. Profiling relied on immunoSEQ multiplex PCR, and the TCRdb table lists in-frame clones only, not all of them. The data contain 850,000 to 1,100,000 clones, 60% to 85% of them singletons. The specimen was memory CD4+ T cells from PBMCs. The receptors originated from a man younger than 35 in good health. Some clones in this sample may be carry-over from other donors' samples. Each CDR3 is given with its conserved first and last residue. The D gene is left open where the match is weak. Where a row states a size, it is once, few, many or the class of an expanded clone; other rows omit it.

TRBJ1-1 TRBD1 - TRBV6-5 TGTGCCAGCAGTGTTCGGACAGGCGGGGCTGAAGCTTTCTTT CASSVRTGGAEAFF
TRBJ2-1 TRBD1 - TRBV5-1 TGCGCCAGCAGCACGGGACAGGCCTACAATGAGCAGTTCTTC CASSTGQAYNEQFF
TRBJ1-4 TRBD1 - TRBV7-2 TGTGCCAGCACCCTTATGAGGGGGCGCGGTGAAAAACTGTTTTTT CASTLMRGRGEKLFF
TRBJ2-7 - - TRBV18 TGTGCCAGCTCACCACCCGGACTCCCAGACGAGCAGTACTTC CASSPPGLPDEQYF
TRBJ1-5 TRBD1 - TRBV18 TGTGCCAGCTCACCAGAGACAGGGTCGGGGCAGCCCCAGCATTTT CASSPETGSGQPQHF
TRBJ2-7 - - TRBV9 TGTGCCAGCAGCGGACCGGACTACCTCGGGGAGCAGTACTTC CASSGPDYLGEQYF
TRBJ1-5 - - TRBV27 TGTGCCAGCAGTCCGAACCAGGGACGGCGAGGCAATCAGCCCCAGCATTTT CASSPNQGRRGNQPQHF
TRBJ2-1 TRBD2 - TRBV9 TGTGCCAGCAGCTCCAGGACTAGCGTGACCGATGAGCAGTTCTTC CASSSRTSVTDEQFF
TRBJ2-1 TRBD2 once TRBV9 TGTGCCAGCAGCGTATCGGCGGGAGTCGGGTACAATGAGCAGTTCTTC CASSVSAGVGYNEQFF
TRBJ1-5 TRBD1 few TRBV4-1 TGCGCCAGCAGCCGACAGGGGGCCAACAATCAGCCCCAGCATTTT CASSRQGANNQPQHF
TRBJ2-7 TRBD2 once TRBV5-4 TGTGCCAGCAGTACTAGCGCCGATGTCTCCTACGAGCAGTACTTC CASSTSADVSYEQYF
TRBJ1-4 TRBD1 - TRBV9 TGTGCCAGCAGCGCCTTGGGACAGGGTGGAAAACTGTTTTTT CASSALGQGGKLFF
TRBJ2-1 - - TRBV10-3 TGTGCCATCAGCCCGGGACCAGAATACAATGAGCAGTTCTTC CAISPGPEYNEQFF
TRBJ1-1 TRBD1 - TRBV28 TGTGCCAGCAGGTCAAGAGGACAGGGATTTGTCACTGAAGCTTTCTTT CASRSRGQGFVTEAFF
TRBJ2-2 - - TRBV30 TGTGCCTGGAGTGAAGGCCTCTATTCGAACACCGGGGAGCTGTTTTTT CAWSEGLYSNTGELFF
TRBJ2-2 TRBD1 - TRBV6-5 TGTGCCAGCAATGACAGGGGTCATAGGGGGGAGCTGTTTTTT CASNDRGHRGELFF
TRBJ1-4 - - TRBV15 TGTGCCACCAGCAGAACGATGGGTCAGGGAAATGAAAAACTGTTTTTT CATSRTMGQGNEKLFF
TRBJ1-5 - - TRBV28 TGTGCCAGCAGTTTAGGCGCCGGGGGCGGTCAGCCCCAGCATTTT CASSLGAGGGQPQHF
TRBJ2-5 - few TRBV5-1 TGCGCCAGCCAGGAGGGAGTGGGTTCGGGGACCCAGTACTTC CASQEGVGSGTQYF
TRBJ2-4 TRBD1 few TRBV5-6 TGTGCCAGCAGCTCTCCCCACAGGACAGGGGAAAACATTCAGTACTTC CASSSPHRTGENIQYF
TRBJ2-2 TRBD2 - TRBV5-4 TGTGCCAGCAGCTTCGCGGGGGAGCCCGGGGAGCTGTTTTTT CASSFAGEPGELFF
TRBJ1-4 - - TRBV4-2 TGTGCCAGCAGCCAAGACTGGGGAACTAATGAAAAACTGTTTTTT CASSQDWGTNEKLFF
TRBJ2-7 TRBD1 - TRBV27 TGTGCCAGCCGTCAACAGGGGGCGCTCAACGAGCAGTACTTC CASRQQGALNEQYF
TRBJ2-3 - - TRBV9 TGTGCCAGCAGCGGAGAGGCAGGGAAGGATACGCAGTATTTT CASSGEAGKDTQYF
TRBJ2-7 - - TRBV5-1 TGCGCCAGCAGCCGCTGGACCGGGTACGAGCAGTACTTC CASSRWTGYEQYF
TRBJ1-2 - - TRBV15 TGTGCCACCAGCAGAGATAGGTCCAGGGTACGATATGGCTACACCTTC CATSRDRSRVRYGYTF
TRBJ2-3 - - TRBV10-1 TGCGCCAGCAGTGAGGCTAGCTCGGAAGCAGATACGCAGTATTTT CASSEASSEADTQYF
TRBJ2-2 TRBD1 once TRBV4-3 TGCGCCAGCAGCCAAGATGTGGCAGGGGGCTACACCGGGGAGCTGTTTTTT CASSQDVAGGYTGELFF
TRBJ2-1 TRBD2 - TRBV9 TGTGCCAGCAGCGTAGAGCCTAGCGGCTACAATGAGCAGTTCTTC CASSVEPSGYNEQFF
TRBJ2-5 - - TRBV14 TGTGCCAGCAGCCAGGTGTGGGGGGAAGAGACCCAGTACTTC CASSQVWGEETQYF
TRBJ1-1 TRBD1 - TRBV6-4 TGTGTCAGCAGTGACGGGACAGGGGGCACTGAAGCTTTCTTT CVSSDGTGGTEAFF
TRBJ1-2 TRBD1 - TRBV2 TGTGCCAGCATCCAGGGGACAGGGGGAGAAGGCTACACCTTC CASIQGTGGEGYTF
TRBJ2-6 TRBD1 - TRBV11-2 TGTGCCAGCAGCCCCCGGGACAGGGGTTTATTTGGGGCCAACGTCCTGACTTTC CASSPRDRGLFGANVLTF
TRBJ1-4 - once TRBV28 TGTGCCAGCAGACTCAGTGGAGGGGAAAAACTGTTTTTT CASRLSGGEKLFF
TRBJ2-1 - - TRBV5-8 TGTGCCAGCAGTCAGGACCCCCCCCCGCATGAGCAGTTCTTC CASSQDPPPHEQFF
TRBJ2-1 - few TRBV5-1 TGCGCCAGCAGCCCCGACCCCATGGATGAGCAGTTCTTC CASSPDPMDEQFF
TRBJ1-2 - - TRBV4-1 TGCGCCAGCAGCCAAGATAGCAGGGGCCAGGCCTATGGCTACACCTTC CASSQDSRGQAYGYTF
TRBJ1-2 - many TRBV19 TGTGCCAGTAGTATAGACGTGAACTATGGCTACACCTTC CASSIDVNYGYTF
TRBJ2-7 TRBD2 once TRBV25-1 TGTGCCAGCTGGGGTCCGGGACTAGAATCCTACGAGCAGTACTTC CASWGPGLESYEQYF
TRBJ2-3 - - TRBV4-3 TGCGCCAGCAGCCAAGATCTGAAGTTGACGCAGTATTTT CASSQDLKLTQYF
TRBJ2-5 - - TRBV28 TGTGCCAGCAGTTTAGTAGGGCCCCAAGAGACCCAGTACTTC CASSLVGPQETQYF
TRBJ2-7 TRBD2 - TRBV28 TGTGCCAGCAGTTCACAAAGACTAGCGGGATTCTCCTACGAGCAGTACTTC CASSSQRLAGFSYEQYF
TRBJ2-1 TRBD2 - TRBV7-2 TGTGCCAGCAGCCCGGGACTAGCCCCCTACAATGAGCAGTTCTTC CASSPGLAPYNEQFF
TRBJ1-2 - many TRBV6-6 TGTGCCAGCAGTCCTTCTCCCAACTATGGCTACACCTTC CASSPSPNYGYTF
TRBJ1-1 - - TRBV19 TGTGCCAGTAGTAGCGGAAGGGGCTCTGAAGCTTTCTTT CASSSGRGSEAFF
TRBJ1-2 - - TRBV7-9 TGTGCCAGCTCTACCTCAGGAGGTTATGGCTACACCTTC CASSTSGGYGYTF
TRBJ2-3 TRBD1 once TRBV5-1 TGCGCCAGCAGCCCCGTGGGACAGGGCACAGATACGCAGTATTTT CASSPVGQGTDTQYF
TRBJ2-2 TRBD2 - TRBV27 TGTGCCAGCAGTTTATTCGGTTACCTAATAGGGACTAGCGTCATCGGGGAGCTGTTTTTT CASSLFGYLIGTSVIGELFF
TRBJ1-1 TRBD1 - TRBV7-8 TGTGCCAGCAGCTTCGGGGGACAGGGGACGGCGACTGAAGCTTTCTTT CASSFGGQGTATEAFF
TRBJ1-4 - - TRBV28 TGTGCCAGCACCCAAGGACTGACGGCCCAGGCAACTAATGAAAAACTGTTTTTT CASTQGLTAQATNEKLFF
TRBJ2-6 - once TRBV19 TGTGCCAGTACCATAGCCACAGGGCGAGCTGGGGCCAACGTCCTGACTTTC CASTIATGRAGANVLTF